This T cell receptor (beta chain) is drawn from a study of CD8 T cells in Susac syndrome. The CDR3 sequence is 15 residues long. Trimming removed 0 bases at V and 7 bases at J, with 15 bases between. The V gene's germline CDR1 is SGHAT and CDR2 FQNNGV. RNA in amounts of roughly 0.45 to 1 ug was reverse transcribed with random hexamers. MiXCR was run by TCRdb on the immunoSEQ multiplex PCR reads, yielding one entry per CDR3 protein. This sample yields around 130,000 distinct CDR3 sequences, of which 95% to 96% are seen a single time; 0.12% to 0.15% belongs to the top ten. The gene calls are TRBV11-2 and TRBJ1-2; the D gene is possibly TRBD1 (6 bases). The sequencing sample was made of CD4+ T cells from PBMCs. This TCR was sampled from a human donor with Susac syndrome. CDR3 in amino acids: CASSLEVRGAGGYTF. CDR3 nucleotide sequence: TGTGCCAGCAGCTTAGAAGTTCGGGGGGCCGGTGGCTACACCTTC. Full variable domain (remainder filled in from reference TRBV11-2 and TRBJ1-2): EAGVAQSPRYKIIEKRQSVAFWCNPISGHATLYWYQQILGQGPKLLIQFQNNGVVDDSQLPKDRFSAERLKGVDSTLKIQPAKLEDSAVYLCASSLEVRGAGGYTFGSGTRLTVV.